This T cell receptor (beta chain) is from a study of blood T cell repertoires in COVID-19. The wider study: Whether acute or convalescent, the COVID-19 samples came from the United States, Italy and Spain. From T cells, B-cell-depleted T cells, or PBMCs came the material, which was cDNA or gDNA.

In the study's own analysis: Reference gene primer amplification gave nucleated cell count estimates. Using immunoSEQ multiplex PCR, the repertoire was profiled, and TCRdb retains in-frame clones only, with some absent. V and J calls and clone size follow that table, whereas D and trimming were derived from the DNA. This table has 110,000 to 150,000 clones, 60% to 85% appearing once. Germline lookup yields CDR1 LNHNV and CDR2 YYDKDF (reference sequence). The CDR3 runs 17 residues. Germline trimming cut 1 base from V and 5 bases from J; bases unmatched to any gene: 13. The sequence came from a man aged 50 to 59 with active or convalescent COVID-19. Sequenced input: peripheral blood. The chain has TRBV15 and TRBJ2-7; 8 bases align to TRBD1. The CDR3 DNA reads TGTGCCACCAGCAGAGCGACGCACAGGGGGAGATTGAACGAGCAGTACTTC. Translated, it gives CATSRATHRGRLNEQYF. The variable domain in full, with the rest retrieved from reference TRBV15 and TRBJ2-7, is DAMVIQNPRYQVTQFGKPVTLSCSQTLNHNVMYWYQQKSSQAPKLLFHYYDKDFNNEADTPDNFQSRRPNTSFCFLDIRSPGLGDTAMYLCATSRATHRGRLNEQYFGPGTRLTVT.